The 9 T cell receptor beta chains below come from one sample, sequenced in a study of blood T cells in healthy people across ages. A second PCR, run for about 6 to 11 cycles, used a sample-barcoded 5' primer plus a J-beta primer mix. TCRdb re-called the 5' RACE reads with MiXCR, one entry per CDR3 protein. The profile shows fewer than 800,000 distinct CDR3 sequences, around 45% of them singletons. The sequenced sample was blood. These receptors originate from an older woman in good health.

The rearrangement uses TRBV20-1 and TRBJ2-7, with D perhaps matching TRBD2 (6 bases). The CDR3 consists of 14 residues. With 0 bases removed from V and 2 bases from J, the gap between germline ends came to 11 bases. CDR1 DFQATT and CDR2 SNEGSKA come from the germline V gene (reference sequence). CDR3 in DNA: TGCAGTGCTAGAGATTTGGGGAGGACCTACGAGCAGTACTTC. This encodes CSARDLGRTYEQYF.

This chain connects TRBV28 to TRBJ1-1, with TRBD1 matching 8 bases. The CDR3 loop spans 12 amino acids. Germline CDR1 reads MDHEN; CDR2 reads SYDVKM. The V and J ends lost 2 bases and 10 bases, in that order; junction bases with no gene match: 3. CDR3 sequence reads: CASSLLTGGAFF. CDR3 coding DNA: TGTGCCAGCAGTTTACTCACAGGGGGAGCTTTCTTT.

This clonotype was picked up a small number of times. The chain recombines TRBV20-1 with TRBJ2-7; tentatively, D is TRBD1 or TRBD2 (5 bases each). V was cut by 6 bases and J by 3 bases, with 18 bases left in between. This CDR3 contains 14 residues. The germline CDR1 and CDR2 sequences are DFQATT and SNEGSKA (reference sequence). The CDR3 nucleotides read TGCAGTGCCCTCGACGGGGCAGTGGGCTACGAGCAGTACTTC. Residues: CSALDGAVGYEQYF.

This clonotype was seen only a few times. This chain joins TRBV5-4 and TRBJ1-5; D is uncertain. Germline loops: CDR1 SGHNT, CDR2 YYREEE (reference sequence). The CDR3 is made up of 12 amino acids. V lost 4 bases and J lost 4, with 6 bases in between. In DNA, the CDR3 is TGTGCCAGCAGCCACGATAATCAGCCCCAGCATTTT. This codes for CASSHDNQPQHF.

This clonotype occurred many times. This chain links TRBV3-1 with TRBJ2-3; 7 nucleotides match TRBD2. Germline-derived CDR1 and CDR2 are LGHDT and YNNKEL (reference sequence). This CDR3 spans 17 amino acids. V was pared by 1 base and J by 6 bases, with 13 bases of the junction left unmatched. This chain's CDR3 is CASSQGAGRGPGDTQYF. CDR3 DNA sequence: TGTGCCAGCAGCCAAGGAGCGGGGCGGGGCCCGGGGGATACGCAGTATTTT.

The chain combines TRBV24-1 with TRBJ1-2, with D perhaps matching TRBD1 (5 bases). The CDR3 totals 14 residues. Trimming left V 4 bases short and J 5 bases short, with 13 bases between. Germline loops: CDR1 KGHDR, CDR2 SFDVKD. The CDR3 spells CATSEWGFNYGYTF. The CDR3 region has the DNA TGTGCCACCAGTGAGTGGGGGTTCAATTATGGCTACACCTTC.

This sequence joins TRBV9 and TRBJ2-1; 11 bases match TRBD2. The CDR3 spans 16 residues. With V trimmed by 0 bases and J by 5 bases, 4 bases remained unmatched. Looked up from germline, CDR1 is SGDLS and CDR2 is YYNGEE. Written as DNA, the CDR3 is TGTGCCAGCAGCGTAGCTAGCGGGAGGAGGGACAATGAGCAGTTCTTC. It translates to CASSVASGRRDNEQFF.

As concerns this clonotype: A much larger clone lies one base from this, so it may be a read error. The gene calls are TRBV6-2 or TRBV6-3 and TRBJ1-5; 8 positions match TRBD1. With 6 bases clipped from V and 4 bases from J, the junction kept 17 bases outside the gene matches. Germline CDR1 MNHEY, CDR2 SVGEGT. The CDR3 sequence is 18 residues long. CDR3 sequence: CASSWARDRQRGNQPQHF. CDR3 nucleotides: TGTGCCAGCAGCTGGGCCCGGGACAGGCAGAGAGGGAATCAGCCCCAGCATTTT.

On this clonotype itself: One end of the junction does not line up with germline, which may come from a read error. V gene TRBV7-2 combines with J gene TRBJ1-2; D gene uncertain. Per germline, CDR1 SGHTA and CDR2 FQGNSA. This CDR3 region has 16 residues. CDR3 in amino acids: CASSPGRVGVRYGCTF. CDR3 sequence (DNA): TGTGCCAGCAGCCCCGGGAGGGTCGGGGTTAGATATGGCTGCACCTTC.